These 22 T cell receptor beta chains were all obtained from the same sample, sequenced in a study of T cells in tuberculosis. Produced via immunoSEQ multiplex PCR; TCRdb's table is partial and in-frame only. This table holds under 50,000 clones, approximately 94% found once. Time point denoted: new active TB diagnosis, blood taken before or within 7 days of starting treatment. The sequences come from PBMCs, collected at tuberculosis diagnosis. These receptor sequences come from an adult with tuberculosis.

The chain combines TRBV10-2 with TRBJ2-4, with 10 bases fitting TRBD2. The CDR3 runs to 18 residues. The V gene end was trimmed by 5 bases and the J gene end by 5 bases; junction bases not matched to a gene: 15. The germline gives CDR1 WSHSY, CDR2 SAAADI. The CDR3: CASSRASGGGAGENIQYF. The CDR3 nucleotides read TGCGCCAGCAGTCGGGCTAGCGGGGGCGGCGCCGGGGAAAACATTCAGTACTTC.

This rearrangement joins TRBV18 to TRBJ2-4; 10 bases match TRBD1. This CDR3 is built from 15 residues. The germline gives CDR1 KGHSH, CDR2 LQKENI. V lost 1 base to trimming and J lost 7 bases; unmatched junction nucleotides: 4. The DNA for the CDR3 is TGTGCCAGCTCACCACTTAGGGGACAGGGGAACATTCAGTACTTC. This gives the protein CASSPLRGQGNIQYF.

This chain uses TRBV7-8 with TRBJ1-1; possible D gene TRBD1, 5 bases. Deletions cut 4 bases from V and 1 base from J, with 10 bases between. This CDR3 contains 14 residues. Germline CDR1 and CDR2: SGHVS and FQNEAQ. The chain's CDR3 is CASSYERGNTEAFF. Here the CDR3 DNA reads TGTGCCAGCAGCTATGAAAGGGGGAACACTGAAGCTTTCTTT.

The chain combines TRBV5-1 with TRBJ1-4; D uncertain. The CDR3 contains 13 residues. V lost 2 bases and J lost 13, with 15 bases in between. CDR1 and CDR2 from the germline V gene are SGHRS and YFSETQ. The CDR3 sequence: CASSFGINNVLFF. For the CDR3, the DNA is TGCGCCAGCAGCTTTGGTATAAACAATGTACTGTTTTTT.

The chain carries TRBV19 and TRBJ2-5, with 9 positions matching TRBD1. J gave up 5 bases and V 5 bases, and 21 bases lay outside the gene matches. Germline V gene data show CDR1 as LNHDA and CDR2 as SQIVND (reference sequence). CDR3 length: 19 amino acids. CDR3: CASSEGTGFLSLLGETQYF. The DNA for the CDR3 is TGTGCCAGTAGTGAAGGGACAGGGTTTTTGTCGTTGCTCGGGGAGACCCAGTACTTC.

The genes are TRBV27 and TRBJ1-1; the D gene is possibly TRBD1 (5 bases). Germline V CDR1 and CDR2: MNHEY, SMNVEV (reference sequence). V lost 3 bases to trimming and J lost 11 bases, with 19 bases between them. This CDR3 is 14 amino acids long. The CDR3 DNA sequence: TGTGCCAGCAGTTTTTCAGCAGTCAGGGTCTCTGCTTTCTTT. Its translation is CASSFSAVRVSAFF.

The CDR3 bases are TGTGCCAGCAGCTTAGTTGGGCTAGCGGGGTTTTCGTACCAAGAGACCCAGTACTTC. It is translated as CASSLVGLAGFSYQETQYF. The chain recombines TRBV7-8 with TRBJ2-5, with TRBD2 identical over 9 bases. V was pared by 1 base and J by 0 bases, with 12 bases of the junction left unmatched. Germline V gene lookup returns CDR1 SGHVS and CDR2 FQNEAQ. The CDR3 has 19 amino acids.

The CDR3 bases are TGTGCCAGCAGTTTATTAACAGGGGCGGCTGAAGCTTTCTTT. Its protein is CASSLLTGAAEAFF. The gene calls are TRBV28 and TRBJ1-1; the match to TRBD1 covers 7 bases. The CDR3 covers 14 residues. Per germline, CDR1 MDHEN and CDR2 SYDVKM. V was clipped by 1 base and J by 6 bases; unmatched bases: 5.

The DNA for the CDR3 is TGTGCCATCAGTGAGGAGGGGGCCCCTTCGAACACTGAAGCTTTCTTT. Its translation is CAISEEGAPSNTEAFF. The chain has TRBV10-3 and TRBJ1-1; 7 bases align to TRBD1. The CDR3 extends over 16 amino acids. The V and J ends lost 2 bases and 1 base, in that order; junction bases with no gene match: 7. Germline loops: CDR1 ENHRY, CDR2 SYGVKD.

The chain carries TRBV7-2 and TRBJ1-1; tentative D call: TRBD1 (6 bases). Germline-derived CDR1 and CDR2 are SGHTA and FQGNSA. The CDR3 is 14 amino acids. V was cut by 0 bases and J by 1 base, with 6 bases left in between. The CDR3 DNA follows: TGTGCCAGCAGCTTAGCGACAGGGAACACTGAAGCTTTCTTT. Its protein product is CASSLATGNTEAFF.

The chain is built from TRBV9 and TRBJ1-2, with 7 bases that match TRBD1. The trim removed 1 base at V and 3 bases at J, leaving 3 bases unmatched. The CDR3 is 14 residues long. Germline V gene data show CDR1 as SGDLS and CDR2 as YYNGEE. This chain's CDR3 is CASSVSQGDYGYTF. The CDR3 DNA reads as TGTGCCAGCAGCGTAAGTCAGGGGGACTATGGCTACACCTTC. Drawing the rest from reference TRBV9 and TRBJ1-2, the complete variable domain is DSGVTQTPKHLITATGQRVTLRCSPRSGDLSVYWYQQSLDQGLQFLIQYYNGEERAKGNILERFSAQQFPDLHSELNLSSLELGDSALYFCASSVSQGDYGYTFGSGTRLTVV.

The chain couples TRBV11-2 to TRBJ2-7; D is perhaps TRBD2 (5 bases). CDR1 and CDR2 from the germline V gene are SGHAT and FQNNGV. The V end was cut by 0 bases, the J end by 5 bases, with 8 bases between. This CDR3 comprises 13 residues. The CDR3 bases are TGTGCCAGCAGCTTAGATCTAGCCCACGAGCAGTACTTC. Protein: CASSLDLAHEQYF.

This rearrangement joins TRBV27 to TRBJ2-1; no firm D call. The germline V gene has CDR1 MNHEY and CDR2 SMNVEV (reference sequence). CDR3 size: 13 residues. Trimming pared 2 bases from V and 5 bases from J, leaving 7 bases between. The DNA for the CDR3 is TGTGCCAGCAGTTTAACTAAGGACAATGAGCAGTTCTTC. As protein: CASSLTKDNEQFF.

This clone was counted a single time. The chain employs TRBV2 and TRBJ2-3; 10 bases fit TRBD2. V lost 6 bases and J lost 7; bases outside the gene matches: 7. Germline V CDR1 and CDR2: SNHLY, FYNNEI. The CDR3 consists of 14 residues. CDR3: CASSVAGGTNTQYF. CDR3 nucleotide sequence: TGTGCCAGCAGCGTAGCGGGGGGTACAAATACGCAGTATTTT.

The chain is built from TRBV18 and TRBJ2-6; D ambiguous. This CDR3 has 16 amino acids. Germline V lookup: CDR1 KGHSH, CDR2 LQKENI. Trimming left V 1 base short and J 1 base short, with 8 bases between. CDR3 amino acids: CASSPRQISGANVLTF. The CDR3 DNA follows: TGTGCCAGCTCACCACGGCAGATTTCTGGGGCCAACGTCCTGACTTTC.

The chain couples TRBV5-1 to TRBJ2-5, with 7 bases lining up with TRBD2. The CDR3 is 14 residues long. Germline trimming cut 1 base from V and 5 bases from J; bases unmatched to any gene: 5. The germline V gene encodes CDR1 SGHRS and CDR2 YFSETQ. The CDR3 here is CASSLQAGGETQYF. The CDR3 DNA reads TGCGCCAGCAGCTTGCAGGCCGGGGGGGAGACCCAGTACTTC.

The CDR3 reads CASSQVGAANTGELFF. CDR3 DNA: TGCGCCAGCAGCCAAGTTGGGGCAGCGAACACCGGGGAGCTGTTTTTT. The rearrangement joins TRBV4-1 to TRBJ2-2; the D gene is possibly TRBD1 (5 bases). Germline V gene lookup returns CDR1 MGHRA and CDR2 YSYEKL. The CDR3 consists of 16 residues. V gave up 1 base and J gave up 0 bases, with 9 bases separating them.

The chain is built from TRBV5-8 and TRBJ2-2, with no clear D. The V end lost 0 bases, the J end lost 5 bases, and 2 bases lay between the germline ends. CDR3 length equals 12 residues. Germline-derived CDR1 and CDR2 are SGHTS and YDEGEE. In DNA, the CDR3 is TGTGCCAGCAGCTTGGCAACCGGGGAGCTGTTTTTT. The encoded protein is CASSLATGELFF.

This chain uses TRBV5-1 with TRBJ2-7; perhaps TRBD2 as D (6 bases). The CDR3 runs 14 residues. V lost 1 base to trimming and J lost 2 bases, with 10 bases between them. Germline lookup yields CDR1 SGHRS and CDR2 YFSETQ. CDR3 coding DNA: TGCGCCAGCAGCTTGCTCGGGGGTGCCTACGAGCAGTACTTC. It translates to CASSLLGGAYEQYF.

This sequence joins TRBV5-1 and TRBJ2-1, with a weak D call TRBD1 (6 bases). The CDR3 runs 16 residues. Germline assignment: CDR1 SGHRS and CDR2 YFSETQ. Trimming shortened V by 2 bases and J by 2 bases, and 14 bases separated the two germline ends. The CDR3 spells CASSFNLQGPYNEQFF. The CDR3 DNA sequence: TGCGCCAGCAGCTTTAATTTACAGGGTCCCTACAATGAGCAGTTCTTC.

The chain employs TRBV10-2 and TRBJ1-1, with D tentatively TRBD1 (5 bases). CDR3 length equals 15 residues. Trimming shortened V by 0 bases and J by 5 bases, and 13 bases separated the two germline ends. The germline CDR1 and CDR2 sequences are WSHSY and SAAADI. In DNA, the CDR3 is TGCGCCAGCAGTGAGTCCTGGGGGGGTCAAACTGAAGCTTTCTTT. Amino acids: CASSESWGGQTEAFF.

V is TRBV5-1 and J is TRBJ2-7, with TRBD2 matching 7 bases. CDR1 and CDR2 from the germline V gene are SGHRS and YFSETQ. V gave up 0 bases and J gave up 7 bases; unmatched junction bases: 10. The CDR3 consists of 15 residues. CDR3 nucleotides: TGCGCCAGCAGCTTGGCATCGCGGGAGACGGGAGAGCAGTACTTC. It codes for CASSLASRETGEQYF.